This T cell receptor (beta chain) was documented in a study of cytomegalovirus exposure and HLA in healthy donors. The CDR3 totals 14 residues. With V trimmed by 3 bases and J by 4 bases, 1 base remained unmatched. Germline CDR1 and CDR2: ENHRY and SYGVKD. Broader study findings: What a later analysis reportedly showed was that an Asian-associated ancestry cluster had fewer N-insertions than the roughly 700-donor mean. When analyzed later, a missense DCLRE1C variant was found to be linked to TCR beta V- and J-gene trimming.

This clone appeared a single time. Its antigen is undetermined. This PCR relied on a set of 60 Vbeta primers and 13 Jbeta primers. Assay used: immunoSEQ multiplex PCR; TCRdb lists only in-frame clones, some missing. This sample has around 250,000 clones; approximately 91% occur once, and the top ten carry 1.5% to 2%. Sequencing input: PBMCs. The chain links TRBV10-3 to TRBJ1-5; TRBD1 matches at 9 bases. This TCR derives from a girl aged 2 to 9 in good health and CMV-seronegative. This chain's CDR3 is CAISEQGANQPQHF. In DNA form, the CDR3 reads TGTGCCATCAGTGAACAGGGGGCAAATCAGCCCCAGCATTTT.